Below, 24 T cell receptor beta chains from the same sample are listed, as sequenced in a study of response to subunit inactivated influenza vaccine (dated by TCRdb to between 2017 and 2018). The library was built by means of RT-PCR. Instrument used: Illumina HiSeq 2500. The raw public reads went through TCRdb reprocessing: fastp at Q25, MiXCR clone calling, in-frame beta chains kept. All rows with the same CDR3 protein become a single entry with the most common DNA and genes. This sample gives a few hundred thousand distinct CDR3 sequences in total; around 11% of them show up just once. 11% of the sample comes from the top ten. These data also formed part of another study, on T cells expressing NK-cell markers. The second paper further reports: TCR beta cDNA libraries were prepared using 5'RACE template switching, which introduced a universal primer site and unique molecular identifiers.

This specimen consisted of PBMCs from blood, obtained on the day of vaccination. The receptors shown here come from a middle-aged man who received an inactivated influenza vaccine. Donor details come from another sample of the same person, matched by shared clones.

This clonotype was seen only a few times. The chain is built from TRBV20-1 and TRBJ1-2; no clear D gene. The ends were cut back, 3 bases at V and 5 bases at J, with 16 bases in the middle. CDR1 and CDR2 from the germline V gene are DFQATT and SNEGSKA (reference sequence). CDR3 length equals 14 residues. The CDR3 nucleotides read TGCAGTGCTAGTGATGAGGACTCGGGGTATGGCTACACCTTC. Amino acid sequence: CSASDEDSGYGYTF.

This clonotype came up a few times. The rearrangement joins TRBV18 to TRBJ1-1; 8 nucleotides align to TRBD1. This CDR3 spans 14 amino acids. Germline CDR1 KGHSH, CDR2 LQKENI. J was trimmed by 3 bases and V by 3 bases; bases with no gene match: 3. The CDR3 region has the DNA TGTGCCAGCTCACCGACAGGGGACCACACTGAAGCTTTCTTT. Translation: CASSPTGDHTEAFF.

This chain joins TRBV7-8 and TRBJ2-2; TRBD2 aligns across 10 bases. V trimming: 1 base; J trimming: 2 bases; junction bases outside the gene matches: 7. Germline assignment: CDR1 SGHVS and CDR2 FQNEAQ. The CDR3 consists of 18 residues. In DNA form, the CDR3 reads TGTGCCAGCAGCTTAGGGGCTAGCGGGGGCCTTAACACCGGGGAGCTGTTTTTT. It encodes CASSLGASGGLNTGELFF. Full variable domain (remainder filled in from reference TRBV7-8 and TRBJ2-2): GAGVSQSPRYKVAKRGQDVALRCDPISGHVSLFWYQQALGQGPEFLTYFQNEAQLDKSGLPSDRFFAERPEGSVSTLKIQRTQQEDSAVYLCASSLGASGGLNTGELFFGEGSRLTVL.

This clonotype turned up a few times. The chain joins TRBV6-2 or TRBV6-3 to TRBJ1-5, with no clear D. V dropped 5 bases and J dropped 7 bases, with 15 bases sitting between them. Germline CDR1 MNHEY, CDR2 SVGEGT. The CDR3 has 14 amino acids. The CDR3 DNA reads TGTGCCAGCAGTCCACTGGCACCTCGGCAGCCCCAGCATTTT. Its protein is CASSPLAPRQPQHF.

The J gene is TRBJ2-3, the V gene TRBV10-3; unclear D gene. Deletions cut 6 bases from V and 2 bases from J, with 9 bases between. Germline V CDR1 and CDR2: ENHRY, SYGVKD. CDR3 length: 13 amino acids. The CDR3: CAIRDRSTDTQYF. CDR3 nucleotides: TGTGCCATCAGGGACCGTTCCACAGATACGCAGTATTTT.

V usage is TRBV20-1 and J usage is TRBJ2-7; no firm D call. The CDR3 covers 13 residues. In germline, CDR1 is DFQATT, CDR2 SNEGSKA (reference sequence). V lost 1 base to trimming and J lost 1 base, with 8 bases between them. The CDR3 DNA follows: TGCAGTGCTAGAGTGAGGAGATCCTACGAGCAGTACTTC. Its translation: CSARVRRSYEQYF.

The chain links TRBV4-2 to TRBJ2-7; TRBD2 matches at 8 bases. After removal of 0 bases from V and 1 base from J, the junction contained 5 bases not matched to a gene. The CDR3 runs 16 residues. Per the germline V gene, CDR1 is LGHNA and CDR2 is YNFKEQ. CDR3 in DNA: TGTGCCAGCAGCCAAGATTGGGCTAGCGGGTCCTACGAGCAGTACTTC. It yields the protein CASSQDWASGSYEQYF.

This clonotype was picked up a small number of times. The V and J genes are TRBV3-1 and TRBJ2-7; D may be TRBD2 (6 bases). V gave up 1 base and J gave up 0 bases, with 13 bases separating them. Germline V lookup: CDR1 LGHDT, CDR2 YNNKEL (reference sequence). The CDR3 has 16 amino acids. CDR3 amino acids: CASSQVWVGGSYEQYF. The CDR3 coding sequence is TGTGCCAGCAGCCAAGTTTGGGTCGGGGGCTCCTACGAGCAGTACTTC.

The chain combines TRBV7-2 with TRBJ1-5; TRBD1 is a possible D gene (6 bases). Per the germline V gene, CDR1 is SGHTA and CDR2 is FQGNSA. V was cut by 5 bases and J by 5 bases, with 16 bases left in between. The CDR3 contains 15 residues. CDR3 sequence reads: CASSRGGAQHQPQHF. DNA of the CDR3: TGTGCCAGCAGCCGGGGGGGGGCTCAGCATCAGCCCCAGCATTTT.

The rearrangement links TRBV20-1 to TRBJ1-5, with a tentative D call TRBD1 (5 bases). The germline V gene encodes CDR1 DFQATT and CDR2 SNEGSKA (reference sequence). The CDR3 covers 13 residues. Trimming left V 6 bases short and J 3 bases short, with 12 bases between. The CDR3 region has the DNA TGCAGTGCCCTCGGGGACCCCAATCAGCCCCAGCATTTT. This gives the protein CSALGDPNQPQHF.

The chain is built from TRBV5-1 and TRBJ2-2; the D is unclear. The V gene's germline CDR1 is SGHRS and CDR2 YFSETQ. The V end lost 0 bases, the J end lost 0 bases, and 9 bases lay between the germline ends. The CDR3 covers 16 residues. CDR3 DNA sequence: TGCGCCAGCAGCTTGGGTGGGGTTCCGAACACCGGGGAGCTGTTTTTT. It codes for CASSLGGVPNTGELFF.

This chain uses TRBV28 with TRBJ1-1, with unresolved D. V was clipped by 6 bases and J by 4 bases, with 15 bases between them. The CDR3 is made up of 14 amino acids. Germline lookup yields CDR1 MDHEN and CDR2 SYDVKM. The CDR3 sequence is CASRNRRRGTEAFF. DNA for the CDR3: TGTGCCAGCAGAAATAGAAGGCGCGGCACTGAAGCTTTCTTT.

The J gene is TRBJ1-5, the V gene TRBV6-2 or TRBV6-3; no definite D call. The CDR3 totals 16 residues. Germline loops: CDR1 MNHEY, CDR2 SVGEGT. Deletions cut 0 bases from V and 7 bases from J, with 16 bases between. CDR3 protein: CASSYSSWQVQQPQHF. CDR3 nucleotide sequence: TGTGCCAGCAGTTACTCGAGTTGGCAGGTTCAACAGCCCCAGCATTTT.

This clonotype turned up a few times. The J gene is TRBJ2-7, the V gene TRBV4-2; TRBD2 matches 10 bases. CDR3 size: 15 residues. The trim removed 0 bases at V and 2 bases at J, leaving 1 base unmatched. Germline V gene sequence: CDR1 LGHNA, CDR2 YNFKEQ. The CDR3 DNA follows: TGTGCCAGCAGCCAAGAAACTAGCGGGGCCTACGAGCAGTACTTC. Protein: CASSQETSGAYEQYF.

This clonotype was recorded a few times. V is TRBV7-2 and J is TRBJ2-3; perhaps TRBD1 as D (6 bases). V lost 4 bases to trimming and J lost 3 bases, with 14 bases between them. The CDR3 loop spans 15 amino acids. From germline, CDR1 is SGHTA and CDR2 FQGNSA. CDR3 sequence (DNA): TGTGCCAGCAGCTGGCGGTCGGGGACAACAGATACGCAGTATTTT. This encodes CASSWRSGTTDTQYF.

This clonotype came up a few times. The V and J genes are TRBV7-2 and TRBJ2-3; D gene unclear. The CDR3 length is 15 residues. Germline values: CDR1 SGHTA, CDR2 FQGNSA. V lost 1 base and J lost 7, with 15 bases in between. DNA of the CDR3: TGTGCCAGCAGCTTAGGTCGTGGGGATTACTATACGCAGTATTTT. Protein sequence: CASSLGRGDYYTQYF.

The V call is TRBV4-2, the J call TRBJ1-2, with 7 bases identical to TRBD1. The trim removed 0 bases at V and 5 bases at J, leaving 6 bases unmatched. The CDR3 runs to 15 residues. The germline V gene has CDR1 LGHNA and CDR2 YNFKEQ. The CDR3 coding sequence is TGTGCCAGCAGCCAAGAAAAGGGGGCGAGGTATGGCTACACCTTC. This encodes CASSQEKGARYGYTF.

This clonotype turned up a few times. This chain uses TRBV19 with TRBJ1-5; D gene unclear. CDR1 and CDR2 from the germline V gene are LNHDA and SQIVND (reference sequence). There are 13 residues in the CDR3. Between the trimmed V and J ends, which lost 1 base and 6 bases, there was a span of 7 bases. The CDR3 here is CASSIVSGQPQHF. CDR3 DNA sequence: TGTGCCAGTAGTATAGTGTCCGGTCAGCCCCAGCATTTT.

V is TRBV12-3 or TRBV12-4 and J is TRBJ1-2; no clear D gene. Trimming left V 4 bases short and J 5 bases short, with 11 bases between. This CDR3 is 13 amino acids long. Here the CDR3 reads CASSYLDGYGYTF. CDR3 nucleotide sequence: TGTGCCAGCAGTTACCTCGACGGATATGGCTACACCTTC.

The rearrangement links TRBV6-1 to TRBJ2-1; 10 bases match TRBD2. The ends lost 5 bases at V and 4 bases at J; junction bases unmatched: 5. Looked up from germline, CDR1 is MNHNS and CDR2 is SASEGT. CDR3 length: 15 amino acids. Here the CDR3 reads CASSPSGRNYNEQFF. The CDR3 region has the DNA TGTGCCAGCAGTCCTAGCGGGAGAAATTACAATGAGCAGTTCTTC.

V gene TRBV6-2 or TRBV6-3 combines with J gene TRBJ2-1; no clear D. The ends were cut back, 1 base at V and 3 bases at J, with 13 bases in the middle. Germline lookup yields CDR1 MNHEY and CDR2 SVGEGT. The CDR3 consists of 16 residues. CDR3 coding DNA: TGTGCCAGCAGTTACTTCAGACTGGGTTACTACAATGAGCAGTTCTTC. The encoded protein is CASSYFRLGYYNEQFF.

This clonotype was detected a few times. CDR3 in amino acids: CSARGRGLAGETTYNEQFF. CDR3 DNA: TGCAGTGCTAGGGGGAGGGGACTAGCGGGGGAGACCACCTACAATGAGCAGTTCTTC. The chain couples TRBV20-1 to TRBJ2-1; 14 bases agree with TRBD2. The junction had 12 bases not matched to a gene; V was cut back by 3 bases and J by 2 bases. Looked up from germline, CDR1 is DFQATT and CDR2 is SNEGSKA (reference sequence). This CDR3 is 19 amino acids long.

This clonotype was seen more than once but under ten times. This chain joins TRBV3-1 and TRBJ2-7; D remains unclear. The CDR3 extends over 15 amino acids. V was clipped by 0 bases and J by 4 bases, with 13 bases between them. Germline CDR1 is LGHDT and CDR2 is YNNKEL (reference sequence). CDR3 DNA sequence: TGTGCCAGCAGCCAAGACCCCTACGTTTTTTACGAGCAGTACTTC. It encodes CASSQDPYVFYEQYF.

This clonotype has more than one count but fewer than ten. The rearrangement links TRBV11-1 to TRBJ2-4; D not certain. The CDR3 runs 12 residues. Germline V lookup: CDR1 SGHAT, CDR2 FQDESV (reference sequence). Trimming took 5 bases from V and 7 from J, leaving 9 bases between them. This CDR3 reads CASSPSRNIQYF. DNA for the CDR3: TGTGCCAGCAGCCCGAGTCGGAACATTCAGTACTTC.